The 31 T cell receptor beta chains below come from one sample, sequenced in a study of blood T cell repertoires in COVID-19. Clones were read by immunoSEQ multiplex PCR, and TCRdb kept only the in-frame ones, dropping some. The repertoire holds roughly 190,000 clones, with more than 60% as singletons. Sequencing input: peripheral blood. The receptors here all came from a woman between 45 and 65 years old with acute or convalescent COVID-19.

The chain has TRBV10-1 and TRBJ2-3; D ambiguous. Germline CDR1 is WNHNN and CDR2 is SYGVQD (reference sequence). This CDR3 comprises 16 residues. Trimming cost V 3 bases and J 3 bases, with 16 bases left between them. The CDR3 spells CASSDFGLARTDTQYF. The CDR3 DNA sequence: TGCGCCAGCAGTGATTTTGGATTAGCTAGGACAGATACGCAGTATTTT.

The V gene is TRBV3-1 (or the pseudogene TRBV3-2), the J gene TRBJ2-5; TRBD2 matches at 8 bases. The germline V gene encodes CDR1 LGHDT and CDR2 YNNKEL (reference sequence). Trimming at V came to 4 bases and at J to 1 base, leaving 5 bases not matched to a gene. The CDR3 runs to 15 residues. The CDR3 DNA reads as TGTGCCAGCAGCCGGGTAGCGGGATCCCAAGAGACCCAGTACTTC. Translation gives CASSRVAGSQETQYF.

In the case of this clone: The sample contains more than one DNA sequence encoding this CDR3. J is TRBJ1-5 and V is TRBV6-5; D remains unclear. V lost 0 bases and J lost 6, with 6 bases in between. CDR3 size: 13 residues. Germline values: CDR1 MNHEY, CDR2 SVGAGI. CDR3 in amino acids: CASSYSSGQPQHF. CDR3 nucleotides: TGTGCCAGCAGTTACTCGAGTGGTCAGCCCCAGCATTTT.

This chain connects TRBV6-5 to TRBJ1-2; possibly TRBD1 for D (6 bases). The CDR3 runs to 15 residues. Germline CDR1 reads MNHEY; CDR2 reads SVGAGI. Trimming cost V 6 bases and J 4 bases, with 18 bases left between them. The CDR3 nucleotides are TGTGCCAGCAGGGTACAGGGAGAGCGAGGCTATGGCTACACCTTC. This translates into CASRVQGERGYGYTF.

The genes are TRBV6-5 and TRBJ1-1; D is uncertain. This CDR3 is built from 11 residues. Germline V gene sequence: CDR1 MNHEY, CDR2 SVGAGI. V was trimmed by 2 bases and J by 5 bases, leaving 3 bases between them. CDR3 bases: TGTGCCAGCAGTTACCGGACTGAAGCTTTCTTT. This translates into CASSYRTEAFF.

The chain has TRBV19 and TRBJ1-1; 7 positions agree with TRBD1. The CDR3 loop spans 14 amino acids. Germline V gene sequence: CDR1 LNHDA, CDR2 SQIVND (reference sequence). The V and J ends lost 4 bases and 10 bases, in that order; junction bases with no gene match: 12. The chain's CDR3 is CASSTNTPGQLAFF. The CDR3 bases are TGTGCCAGTAGTACCAACACCCCGGGACAGCTAGCTTTCTTT.

The V and J genes are TRBV11-2 and TRBJ2-7; D uncertain. The CDR3 extends over 13 amino acids. The germline gives CDR1 SGHAT, CDR2 FQNNGV. Trimming stripped 1 base from V and 4 bases from J, with 8 bases between. The CDR3 loop reads CASSLAVLYEQYF. The CDR3 nucleotides are TGTGCCAGCAGCTTAGCGGTTCTATACGAGCAGTACTTC. The entire variable domain, with the rest obtained from reference TRBV11-2 and TRBJ2-7, is as follows: EAGVAQSPRYKIIEKRQSVAFWCNPISGHATLYWYQQILGQGPKLLIQFQNNGVVDDSQLPKDRFSAERLKGVDSTLKIQPAKLEDSAVYLCASSLAVLYEQYFGPGTRLTVT.

A few counts support this clone. The sample holds other DNA sequences that translate to the same CDR3. The V call is TRBV19, the J call TRBJ2-7, with 10 bases matching TRBD2. The J segment lost 1 base and the V segment lost 9 bases, leaving 3 bases of the junction unmatched. This CDR3 contains 13 residues. The germline gives CDR1 LNHDA, CDR2 SQIVND (reference sequence). Here the CDR3 reads CASRTSGSYEQYF. The DNA for the CDR3 is TGTGCCAGCAGGACTAGCGGTTCCTACGAGCAGTACTTC.

The gene calls are TRBV5-1 and TRBJ2-1, with 8 bases lining up with TRBD2. V shed 4 bases and J 4 bases; nucleotides not matched to a gene: 10. Germline lookup yields CDR1 SGHRS and CDR2 YFSETQ. The CDR3 consists of 16 residues. CDR3 sequence: CASSLEGIAGYNEQFF. CDR3 nucleotides: TGCGCCAGCAGCCTGGAGGGAATAGCGGGGTACAATGAGCAGTTCTTC. The full variable domain, its missing parts supplied by reference TRBV5-1 and TRBJ2-1, is KAGVTQTPRYLIKTRGQQVTLSCSPISGHRSVSWYQQTPGQGLQFLFEYFSETQRNKGNFPGRFSGRQFSNSRSEMNVSTLELGDSALYLCASSLEGIAGYNEQFFGPGTRLTVL.

This clone was recorded a few times. This chain joins TRBV6-5 and TRBJ1-5; no definite D call. V lost 9 bases to trimming and J lost 5 bases, with 14 bases between them. CDR1 and CDR2 from the germline V gene are MNHEY and SVGAGI. CDR3 length: 13 residues. CDR3 in DNA: TGTGCCAGTTCGGTTAACGCTTATCAGCCCCAGCATTTT. Its protein is CASSVNAYQPQHF.

V usage is TRBV23-1 and J usage is TRBJ2-7; TRBD1 matches 9 bases. TRBV23-1 falls under the ORF class, with uncertain function. The CDR3 consists of 18 residues. The ends lost 4 bases at V and 4 bases at J; junction bases unmatched: 17. CDR3 DNA: TGCGCCAGCAGTCTCCTGCCCTGGACAGGGGAGGTGAGTTACGAGCAGTACTTC. This translates into CASSLLPWTGEVSYEQYF.

This sequence joins TRBV6-1 and TRBJ1-5; D is undetermined. Trimming cost V 1 base and J 9 bases, with 16 bases left between them. The germline V gene has CDR1 MNHNS and CDR2 SASEGT. The CDR3 runs 15 residues. CDR3 loop: CASSEDPLSFRPQHF. The DNA for the CDR3 is TGTGCCAGCAGTGAAGACCCTCTATCCTTTCGGCCCCAGCATTTT.

The chain employs TRBV10-3 and TRBJ2-1; 8 nucleotides align to TRBD2. The CDR3 extends over 16 amino acids. Germline V lookup: CDR1 ENHRY, CDR2 SYGVKD. V lost 4 bases to trimming and J lost 3 bases; unmatched junction nucleotides: 8. CDR3 coding DNA: TGTGCCATCAGTGGGACTAGCCCGCCGGACTACAATGAGCAGTTCTTC. Translated: CAISGTSPPDYNEQFF.

This clone was picked up one time. The chain couples TRBV27 to TRBJ2-5, with 15 bases identical to TRBD2. This CDR3 contains 16 residues. The germline V gene has CDR1 MNHEY and CDR2 SMNVEV (reference sequence). Germline trimming cut 3 bases from V and 4 bases from J; bases unmatched to any gene: 3. The CDR3 reads CASSLGTSGRRETQYF. As DNA, the CDR3 is TGTGCCAGCAGTTTGGGGACTAGCGGGAGGAGAGAGACCCAGTACTTC.

The V call is TRBV19, the J call TRBJ1-1, with D perhaps TRBD1 (5 bases). The CDR3 length is 15 residues. Germline lookup yields CDR1 LNHDA and CDR2 SQIVND (reference sequence). V dropped 5 bases and J dropped 0 bases, with 13 bases sitting between them. The CDR3 DNA reads as TGTGCCAGTAGTTCCTTCCAGGGCCTGAACACTGAAGCTTTCTTT. Translated: CASSSFQGLNTEAFF. Filled out from reference TRBV19 and TRBJ1-1, the complete variable domain reads DGGITQSPKYLFRKEGQNVTLSCEQNLNHDAMYWYRQDPGQGLRLIYYSQIVNDFQKGDIAEGYSVSREKKESFPLTVTSAQKNPTAFYLCASSSFQGLNTEAFFGQGTRLTVV.

The J gene is TRBJ2-1, the V gene TRBV2, with 7 bases identical to TRBD1. CDR3 size: 15 residues. With V trimmed by 6 bases and J by 3 bases, 8 bases remained unmatched. Germline assignment: CDR1 SNHLY and CDR2 FYNNEI. CDR3 nucleotide sequence: TGTGCCAGCAGAAACCGGGACAGTCACTACAATGAGCAGTTCTTC. Translation: CASRNRDSHYNEQFF.

This chain joins TRBV3-1 (or the pseudogene TRBV3-2) and TRBJ2-7; D uncertain. V gave up 3 bases and J gave up 6 bases, with 9 bases separating them. This CDR3 has 12 residues. Germline V lookup: CDR1 LGHDT, CDR2 YNNKEL (reference sequence). The CDR3 loop reads CASSHSPLEQYF. The CDR3 nucleotides read TGTGCCAGCAGCCACAGTCCCCTCGAGCAGTACTTC.

V is TRBV5-6 and J is TRBJ2-7; 11 nucleotides agree with TRBD1. In germline, CDR1 is SGHDT, CDR2 YYEEEE. The CDR3 covers 15 residues. The V and J ends lost 5 bases and 2 bases, in that order; junction bases with no gene match: 6. CDR3 region: CASRVTGQGAYEQYF. The CDR3 region has the DNA TGTGCCAGCAGGGTCACGGGACAGGGGGCCTACGAGCAGTACTTC.

The V and J genes are TRBV7-9 and TRBJ2-5; tentative D call: TRBD1 (6 bases). Germline values: CDR1 SEHNR, CDR2 FQNEAQ (reference sequence). The ends were cut back, 5 bases at V and 7 bases at J, with 20 bases in the middle. The CDR3 has 15 residues. As DNA, the CDR3 is TGTGCCAGCAGCCCGAGGATGGGGGCGTTGGGGACCCAGTACTTC. Its translation: CASSPRMGALGTQYF.

This clone was found a few times. The chain uses TRBV28 and TRBJ1-6; D is possibly TRBD1 (5 bases). Between the trimmed V and J ends, which lost 6 bases and 7 bases, there was a span of 19 bases. The CDR3 is made up of 16 amino acids. Germline V gene lookup returns CDR1 MDHEN and CDR2 SYDVKM. Here the CDR3 DNA reads TGTGCCAGCAGCCCAATTAAGACAGCGGGAAATTCACCCCTCCACTTT. Protein product: CASSPIKTAGNSPLHF.

This CDR3 reads CAWSTDRRREQYF. The DNA for the CDR3 is TGTGCCTGGAGTACCGACAGGAGACGCGAGCAGTACTTC. The rearrangement joins TRBV30 to TRBJ2-7, with a possible D match to TRBD1 (6 bases). In germline, CDR1 is GTSNPN, CDR2 SVGIG (reference sequence). Trimming cost V 2 bases and J 6 bases, with 14 bases left between them. This CDR3 is 13 amino acids long.

The chain joins TRBV19 to TRBJ2-6; D is unresolved. The CDR3 consists of 15 residues. The germline V gene encodes CDR1 LNHDA and CDR2 SQIVND (reference sequence). Trimming stripped 4 bases from V and 0 bases from J, with 7 bases between. The CDR3 DNA follows: TGTGCCAGTAGTAAATCCCGCTCTGGGGCCAACGTCCTGACTTTC. Amino acid sequence: CASSKSRSGANVLTF. The full variable domain, its missing parts supplied by reference TRBV19 and TRBJ2-6, is DGGITQSPKYLFRKEGQNVTLSCEQNLNHDAMYWYRQDPGQGLRLIYYSQIVNDFQKGDIAEGYSVSREKKESFPLTVTSAQKNPTAFYLCASSKSRSGANVLTFGAGSRLTVL.

CDR3 protein: CASSLEDRGEKLFF. The CDR3 DNA sequence: TGTGCCAGCAGCTTGGAGGACAGGGGTGAAAAACTGTTTTTT. The rearrangement uses TRBV5-5 and TRBJ1-4; TRBD1 agrees at 9 bases. The CDR3 runs to 14 residues. CDR1 SGHKS and CDR2 YYEKEE come from the germline V gene (reference sequence). V gave up 0 bases and J gave up 7 bases; unmatched junction bases: 1.

The rearrangement joins TRBV12-3 or TRBV12-4 to TRBJ1-5; 7 nucleotides agree with TRBD1. The CDR3 is made up of 13 amino acids. The V and J ends lost 7 bases and 3 bases, in that order; junction bases with no gene match: 3. CDR3 sequence reads: CASTGQHNQPQHF. DNA of the CDR3: TGTGCCAGCACGGGACAGCACAATCAGCCCCAGCATTTT.

The chain joins TRBV19 to TRBJ1-5; a possible D gene is TRBD1 (6 bases). Germline V gene sequence: CDR1 LNHDA, CDR2 SQIVND (reference sequence). V lost 1 base to trimming and J lost 11 bases, with 6 bases between them. CDR3 size: 11 residues. CDR3 sequence: CASSIGTAQHF. The CDR3 region has the DNA TGTGCCAGTAGTATAGGGACAGCCCAGCATTTT. The full variable domain, its missing parts supplied by reference TRBV19 and TRBJ1-5, is DGGITQSPKYLFRKEGQNVTLSCEQNLNHDAMYWYRQDPGQGLRLIYYSQIVNDFQKGDIAEGYSVSREKKESFPLTVTSAQKNPTAFYLCASSIGTAQHFGDGTRLSIL.

The gene calls are TRBV11-2 and TRBJ2-7; the D gene is possibly TRBD2 (6 bases). The CDR3 sequence is 14 residues long. V shed 5 bases and J shed 3 bases, with 14 bases lying between them. Germline CDR1 and CDR2: SGHAT and FQNNGV. The CDR3 spells CASSKGTSFYEQYF. Here the CDR3 DNA reads TGTGCCAGCAGCAAAGGAACTAGCTTCTACGAGCAGTACTTC. The entire variable domain, with the rest obtained from reference TRBV11-2 and TRBJ2-7, is as follows: EAGVAQSPRYKIIEKRQSVAFWCNPISGHATLYWYQQILGQGPKLLIQFQNNGVVDDSQLPKDRFSAERLKGVDSTLKIQPAKLEDSAVYLCASSKGTSFYEQYFGPGTRLTVT.

The chain is built from TRBV7-2 and TRBJ2-7; 7 nucleotides align to TRBD2. The CDR3 has 16 amino acids. Losses at the gene ends were 0 bases for V and 7 bases for J; bases not matched to a gene: 12. CDR1 is SGHTA, CDR2 FQGNSA, per germline. CDR3 amino acids: CASSLAGGLGLYEQYF. The CDR3 bases are TGTGCCAGCAGCTTAGCGGGCGGACTAGGACTATATGAGCAGTACTTC. Combining the CDR3 with reference TRBV7-2 and TRBJ2-7 gives the whole variable domain GAGVSQSPSNKVTEKGKDVELRCDPISGHTALYWYRQSLGQGLEFLIYFQGNSAPDKSGLPSDRFSAERTGGSVSTLTIQRTQQEDSAVYLCASSLAGGLGLYEQYFGPGTRLTVT.

The CDR3 sequence: CASSAQSGLSTDTQYF. The CDR3 region has the DNA TGTGCCAGCAGCGCGCAAAGCGGGCTCAGCACAGATACGCAGTATTTT. The gene calls are TRBV9 and TRBJ2-3; a weak D match, TRBD2 (6 bases). V lost 3 bases to trimming and J lost 0 bases, with 14 bases between them. The CDR3 is 16 residues long. The germline V gene encodes CDR1 SGDLS and CDR2 YYNGEE.

V is TRBV7-2 and J is TRBJ1-2; no definite D call. The CDR3 loop spans 15 amino acids. V was cut by 5 bases and J by 6 bases, with 19 bases left in between. Germline lookup yields CDR1 SGHTA and CDR2 FQGNSA. CDR3 sequence (DNA): TGTGCCAGCAGCCCTCCATGGACTCAAGCTAATGGCTACACCTTC. This gives the protein CASSPPWTQANGYTF.

The gene calls are TRBV3-1 (or the pseudogene TRBV3-2) and TRBJ1-3; D not resolved. The germline V gene has CDR1 LGHDT and CDR2 YNNKEL (reference sequence). Trimming removed 10 bases from V and 3 bases from J, with 13 bases in between. This CDR3 has 13 residues. The CDR3 region has the DNA TGTGCCACCTCCCCTCCTTTTGGAAACACCATATATTTT. This gives the protein CATSPPFGNTIYF.

This rearrangement joins TRBV4-1 to TRBJ2-3; perhaps TRBD1 as D (6 bases). Germline lookup yields CDR1 MGHRA and CDR2 YSYEKL. Trimming took 4 bases from V and 2 from J, leaving 10 bases between them. The CDR3 loop spans 14 amino acids. The CDR3, as DNA: TGCGCCAGCAGCCTACAGGGCTTCACAGATACGCAGTATTTT. This gives the protein CASSLQGFTDTQYF.